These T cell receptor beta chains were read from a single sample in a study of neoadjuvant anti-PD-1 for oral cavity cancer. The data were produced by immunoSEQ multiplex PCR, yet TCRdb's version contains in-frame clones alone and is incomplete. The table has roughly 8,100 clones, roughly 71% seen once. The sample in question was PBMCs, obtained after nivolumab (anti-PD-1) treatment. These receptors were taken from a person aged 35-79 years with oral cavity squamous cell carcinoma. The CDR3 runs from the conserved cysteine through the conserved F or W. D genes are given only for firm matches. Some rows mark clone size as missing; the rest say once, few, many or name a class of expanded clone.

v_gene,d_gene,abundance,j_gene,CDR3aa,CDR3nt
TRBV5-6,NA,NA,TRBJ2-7,CASSLQGINYEQYF,TGTGCCAGCAGTTTACAGGGTATTAACTACGAGCAGTACTTC
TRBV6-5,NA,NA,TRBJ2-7,CASSYSSGSSYEQYF,TGTGCCAGCAGTTACTCTTCGGGGAGCTCCTACGAGCAGTACTTC
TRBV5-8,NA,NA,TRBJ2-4,CAPKDLTKNIQYF,TGTGCTCCCAAGGACCTTACCAAAAACATTCAGTACTTC
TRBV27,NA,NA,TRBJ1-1,CASSLYPGGPNTEAFF,TGTGCCAGCAGTTTATACCCCGGGGGACCTAACACTGAAGCTTTCTTT
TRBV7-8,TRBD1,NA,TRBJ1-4,CASSLGGQALGLFF,TGTGCCAGCAGCTTAGGCGGACAGGCTTTAGGACTGTTTTTT
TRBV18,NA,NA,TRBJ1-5,CASSVDGPWNQPQHF,TGTGCCAGCTCAGTCGACGGGCCGTGGAATCAGCCCCAGCATTTT
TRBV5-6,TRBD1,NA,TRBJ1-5,CASSFGQGDQPQHF,TGTGCCAGCAGCTTCGGACAGGGCGACCAGCCCCAGCATTTT
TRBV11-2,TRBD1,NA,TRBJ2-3,CASSLDQGAITDTQYF,TGTGCCAGCAGCTTAGATCAGGGGGCGATCACAGATACGCAGTATTTT
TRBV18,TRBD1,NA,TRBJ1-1,CASSPREGADTEAFF,TGTGCCAGCTCACCTCGGGAGGGGGCGGACACTGAAGCTTTCTTT
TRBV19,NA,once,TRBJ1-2,CASSIPSTWGYTF,TGTGCCAGTAGTATACCTTCAACCTGGGGCTACACCTTC
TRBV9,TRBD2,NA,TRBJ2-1,CASSVGTSGGNEQFF,TGTGCCAGCAGCGTCGGGACTAGCGGGGGTAATGAGCAGTTCTTC
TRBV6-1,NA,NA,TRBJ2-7,CASSEGWVGEQYF,TGTGCCAGCAGTGAGGGTTGGGTTGGCGAGCAGTACTTC
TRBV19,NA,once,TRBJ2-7,CASSIRAGQGSYEQYF,TGTGCCAGTAGTATACGAGCCGGGCAGGGGTCCTACGAGCAGTACTTC
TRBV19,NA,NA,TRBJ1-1,CAARVRDTNTEAFF,TGTGCCGCTAGGGTGAGGGACACAAACACTGAAGCTTTCTTT
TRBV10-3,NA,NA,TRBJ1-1,CAISVRGDTEAFF,TGTGCCATCAGTGTGCGGGGAGACACTGAAGCTTTCTTT
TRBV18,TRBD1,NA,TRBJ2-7,CASSPGITGGGLSEQYF,TGTGCCAGCTCACCAGGGATTACAGGGGGCGGTCTCAGCGAGCAGTACTTC
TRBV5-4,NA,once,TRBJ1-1,CASSLGVRENTEAFF,TGTGCCAGCAGCTTGGGGGTCAGGGAGAACACTGAAGCTTTCTTT
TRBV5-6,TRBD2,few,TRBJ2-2,CASSPAAGANTGELFF,TGTGCCAGCAGCCCGGCAGCGGGGGCGAACACCGGGGAGCTGTTTTTT
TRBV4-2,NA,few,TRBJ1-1,CASSQSRSGTEAFF,TGTGCCAGCAGCCAATCTCGAAGCGGTACTGAAGCTTTCTTT
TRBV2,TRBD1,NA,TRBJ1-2,CASGGDRVIFGYTF,TGTGCCAGCGGAGGGGACAGGGTGATATTTGGCTACACCTTC
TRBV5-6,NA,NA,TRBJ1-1,CASSYGGTEAFF,TGTGCCAGCAGTTACGGGGGGACTGAAGCTTTCTTT
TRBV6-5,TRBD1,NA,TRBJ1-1,CASSWGTGGDTEAFF,TGTGCCAGCAGCTGGGGGACAGGCGGAGACACTGAAGCTTTCTTT
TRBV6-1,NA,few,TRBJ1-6,CASSESHQGNSPLHF,TGTGCCAGCAGTGAGTCCCACCAGGGGAATTCACCCCTCCACTTT
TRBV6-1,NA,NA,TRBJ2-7,CASSQRGPTAGEQYF,TGTGCCAGCAGCCAACGCGGCCCGACAGCCGGGGAGCAGTACTTC
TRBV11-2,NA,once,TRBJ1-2,CASSLVEGATEVPYGYTF,TGTGCCAGCAGCTTAGTGGAAGGGGCGACGGAGGTCCCCTATGGCTACACCTTC
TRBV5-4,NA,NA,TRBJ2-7,CASSLAGMSSYEQYF,TGTGCCAGCAGCTTGGCGGGGATGTCCTCCTACGAGCAGTACTTC
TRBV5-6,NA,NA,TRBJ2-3,CASSWTRDVPSTDTQYF,TGTGCCAGCAGCTGGACCCGGGACGTCCCTAGCACAGATACGCAGTATTTT
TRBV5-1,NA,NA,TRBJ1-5,CASSPTTGSNQPQHF,TGCGCCAGCAGCCCAACAACGGGGAGCAATCAGCCCCAGCATTTT